Below are 7 T cell receptor beta chains sequenced from a single sample in a study of human T cells and chemical hapten exposure. TCRdb itself ran the RACE reads through MiXCR, one entry per CDR3 protein. Of under 90,000 distinct CDR3 sequences detected, nearly 10% appear once; the ten largest clones hold roughly 3.5%. The time point here: pre-sensitization, week 0. Specified treatment: therapeutic diphenylcyclopropenone sensitization with weekly scalp DPC. The starting material was whole blood, obtained in connection with sensitization to the hapten diphenylcyclopropenone (DPC). The receptors were sampled from a middle-aged woman with alopecia areata. Some clones in this sample may be carry-over from other donors' samples.

This clonotype has more than one count but fewer than ten. The chain joins TRBV7-9 to TRBJ1-4, with TRBD1 identical over 8 bases. Germline V gene data show CDR1 as SEHNR and CDR2 as FQNEAQ (reference sequence). J gave up 6 bases and V 5 bases, and 8 bases lay outside the gene matches. The CDR3 runs to 15 residues. CDR3 region: CASSITGTGYEKLFF. CDR3 DNA sequence: TGTGCCAGCAGCATAACCGGGACAGGCTATGAAAAACTGTTTTTT.

This clonotype came up a few times. This chain connects TRBV19 to TRBJ1-1, with D possibly being TRBD1 (5 bases). Germline V gene sequence: CDR1 LNHDA, CDR2 SQIVND (reference sequence). CDR3 length: 13 residues. The V gene lost 7 bases and the J gene lost 8 bases, with 17 bases spanning the gap. CDR3 nucleotides: TGTGCCAGTATGCGGCAGGGCAGGGAAGAAGCTTTCTTT. This encodes CASMRQGREEAFF.

This chain uses TRBV12-3 or TRBV12-4 with TRBJ1-1; unclear D gene. V shed 2 bases and J shed 13 bases, with 8 bases lying between them. This CDR3 region has 10 residues. CDR3 protein: CASSLREVFF. The CDR3 DNA is TGTGCCAGCAGTTTACGGGAGGTTTTCTTT.

The chain is built from TRBV6-5 and TRBJ2-4; no firm D call. Germline CDR1 MNHEY, CDR2 SVGAGI. Trimming shortened V by 5 bases and J by 6 bases, and 14 bases separated the two germline ends. This CDR3 is 14 amino acids long. CDR3 DNA sequence: TGTGCCAGCAGTCCAGCTCTGGGGTCAAACATTCAGTACTTC. Its translation is CASSPALGSNIQYF.

This clonotype was seen only a few times. The CDR3 is CASSLTGVAGELFF. In nucleotides, the CDR3 is TGTGCCAGCAGTTTGACAGGGGTTGCCGGGGAGCTGTTTTTT. The chain combines TRBV28 with TRBJ2-2; 8 bases line up with TRBD1. Germline lookup yields CDR1 MDHEN and CDR2 SYDVKM. CDR3 size: 14 residues. V lost 3 bases, J lost 6 bases, and 3 bases stayed unmatched.

This clonotype was seen at least ten times. The chain joins TRBV11-2 to TRBJ1-3, with D possibly being TRBD1 (6 bases). The CDR3 is 15 residues long. Germline CDR1 and CDR2: SGHAT and FQNNGV. Trimming stripped 1 base from V and 6 bases from J, with 13 bases between. CDR3 sequence reads: CASSLAGGRENTIYF. CDR3 bases: TGTGCCAGCAGCTTAGCTGGGGGCAGGGAAAACACCATATATTTT.

There are many counts of this clonotype. The gene calls are TRBV5-4 and TRBJ2-3; tentative D call: TRBD2 (6 bases). Trimming shortened V by 2 bases and J by 5 bases, and 18 bases separated the two germline ends. The CDR3 spans 16 residues. CDR1 is SGHNT, CDR2 YYREEE, per germline (reference sequence). CDR3 in DNA: TGTGCCAGCAGCTTCTTCGACTCGCTGGGGGGAGATACGCAGTATTTT. It is translated as CASSFFDSLGGDTQYF.